This record covers a single TCR beta chain. Antigen specificity is unknown. A read error may produce the germline difference seen at one junction end. The sample is drawn from a study of Ad26.COV2.S vaccination and SARS-CoV-2 variants. The study, taken as a whole, reports: A substantial breadth of spike-specific CD8+ and CD4+ T cell responses after vaccination has been reported.

Measured with immunoSEQ multiplex PCR; TCRdb has only the in-frame clones, and not every one. The table records hundreds of thousands of clones, more than 70% of them present only once. Treatment of the sample: some 20 received Ad26.COV2.S at low or high dose, single or two shots; about 5 received placebo; per-sample allocation not given. Vaccine and placebo recipients were sampled on day 63 after the first injection. An adult of 18-55 years in Boston served as donor. The CDR3 covers 14 residues. The germline CDR1 and CDR2 sequences are SNHLY and FYNNEI. The sequencing used peripheral blood, collected in a trial of Ad26.COV2.S vaccine versus placebo. This chain joins TRBV2 and TRBJ1-2; D perhaps matches TRBD1 (6 bases). The receptor was derived from a person between 18 and 59 years old who received the Ad26.COV2.S COVID-19 vaccine or a placebo. This CDR3 is CACSWGPPNYGYTF. DNA of the CDR3: TGTGCCTGCAGCTGGGGGCCGCCTAACTATGGCTACACCTTC.